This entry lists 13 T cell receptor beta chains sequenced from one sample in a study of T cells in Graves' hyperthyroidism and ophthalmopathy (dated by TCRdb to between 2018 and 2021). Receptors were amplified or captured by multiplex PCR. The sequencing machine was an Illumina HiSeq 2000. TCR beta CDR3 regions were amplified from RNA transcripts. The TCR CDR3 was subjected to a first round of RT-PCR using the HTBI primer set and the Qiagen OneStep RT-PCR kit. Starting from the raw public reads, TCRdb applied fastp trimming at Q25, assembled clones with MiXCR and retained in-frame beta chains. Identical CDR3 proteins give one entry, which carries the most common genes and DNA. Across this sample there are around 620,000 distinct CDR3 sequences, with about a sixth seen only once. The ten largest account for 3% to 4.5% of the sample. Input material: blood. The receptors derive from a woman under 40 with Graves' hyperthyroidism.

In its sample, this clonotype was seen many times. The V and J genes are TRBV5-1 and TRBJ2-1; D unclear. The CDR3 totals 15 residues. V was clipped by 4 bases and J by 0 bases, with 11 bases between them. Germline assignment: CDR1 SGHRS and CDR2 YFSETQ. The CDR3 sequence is CASSGGGSSYNEQFF. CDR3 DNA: TGCGCCAGCAGCGGCGGCGGAAGCTCCTACAATGAGCAGTTCTTC.

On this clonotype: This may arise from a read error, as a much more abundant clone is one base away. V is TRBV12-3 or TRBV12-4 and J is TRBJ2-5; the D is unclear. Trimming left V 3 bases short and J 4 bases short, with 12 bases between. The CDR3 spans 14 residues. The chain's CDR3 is CASSFGQKRETQYF. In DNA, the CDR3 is TGTGCCAGCAGTTTTGGGCAGAAACGAGAGACCCAGTACTTC.

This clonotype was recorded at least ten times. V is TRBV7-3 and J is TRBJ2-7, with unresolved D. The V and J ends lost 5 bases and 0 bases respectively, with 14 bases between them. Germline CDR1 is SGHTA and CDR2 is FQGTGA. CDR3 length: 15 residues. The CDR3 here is CASSPSPTVSYEQYF. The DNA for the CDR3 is TGTGCCAGCAGCCCGTCGCCGACCGTCTCCTACGAGCAGTACTTC.

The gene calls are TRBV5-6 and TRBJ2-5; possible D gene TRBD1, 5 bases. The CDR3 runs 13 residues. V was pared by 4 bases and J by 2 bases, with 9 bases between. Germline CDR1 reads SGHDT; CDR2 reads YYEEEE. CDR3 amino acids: CASSKTAQETQYF. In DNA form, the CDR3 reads TGTGCCAGCAGCAAGACAGCTCAAGAGACCCAGTACTTC. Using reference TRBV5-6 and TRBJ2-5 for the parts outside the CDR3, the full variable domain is DAGVTQSPTHLIKTRGQQVTLRCSPKSGHDTVSWYQQALGQGPQFIFQYYEEEERQRGNFPDRFSGHQFPNYSSELNVNALLLGDSALYLCASSKTAQETQYFGPGTRLLVL.

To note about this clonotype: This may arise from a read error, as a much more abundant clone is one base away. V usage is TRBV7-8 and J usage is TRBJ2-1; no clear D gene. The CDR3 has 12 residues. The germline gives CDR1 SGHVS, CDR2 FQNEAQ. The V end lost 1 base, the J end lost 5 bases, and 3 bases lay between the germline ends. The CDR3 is CASSLENNEQFF. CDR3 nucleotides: TGTGCCAGCAGCTTAGAGAACAATGAGCAGTTCTTC.

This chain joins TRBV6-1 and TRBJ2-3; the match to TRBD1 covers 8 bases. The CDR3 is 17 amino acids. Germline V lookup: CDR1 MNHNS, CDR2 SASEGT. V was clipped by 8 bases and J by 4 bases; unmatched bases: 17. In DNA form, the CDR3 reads TGTGCCAGCGGCATAGGGATAGGCAGGGGGCAACCAGATACGCAGTATTTT. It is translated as CASGIGIGRGQPDTQYF.

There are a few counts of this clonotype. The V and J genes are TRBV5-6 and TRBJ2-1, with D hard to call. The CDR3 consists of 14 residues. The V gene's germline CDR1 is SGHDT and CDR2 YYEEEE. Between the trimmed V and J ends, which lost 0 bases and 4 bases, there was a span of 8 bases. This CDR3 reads CASSLVSTYNEQFF. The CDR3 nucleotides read TGTGCCAGCAGCTTGGTGTCGACATACAATGAGCAGTTCTTC.

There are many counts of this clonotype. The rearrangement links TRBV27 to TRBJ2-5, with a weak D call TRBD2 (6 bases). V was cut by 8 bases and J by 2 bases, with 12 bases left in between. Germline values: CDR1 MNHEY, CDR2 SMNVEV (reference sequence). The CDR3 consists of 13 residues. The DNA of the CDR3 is TGTGCCAGCGCGGAGGGTAGGCAAGAGACCCAGTACTTC. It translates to CASAEGRQETQYF.

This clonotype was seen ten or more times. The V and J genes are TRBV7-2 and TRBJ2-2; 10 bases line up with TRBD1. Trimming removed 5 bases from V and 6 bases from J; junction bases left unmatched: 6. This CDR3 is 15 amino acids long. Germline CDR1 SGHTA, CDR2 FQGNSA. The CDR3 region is CASSDRDRGPGELFF. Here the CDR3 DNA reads TGTGCCAGCAGCGACCGGGACAGGGGCCCCGGGGAGCTGTTTTTT.

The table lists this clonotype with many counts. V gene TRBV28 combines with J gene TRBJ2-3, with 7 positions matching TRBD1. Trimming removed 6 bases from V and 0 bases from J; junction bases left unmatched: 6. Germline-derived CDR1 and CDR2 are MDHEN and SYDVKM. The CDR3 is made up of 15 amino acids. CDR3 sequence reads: CASSVGGGSTDTQYF. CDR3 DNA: TGTGCCAGCAGCGTAGGGGGCGGAAGCACAGATACGCAGTATTTT.

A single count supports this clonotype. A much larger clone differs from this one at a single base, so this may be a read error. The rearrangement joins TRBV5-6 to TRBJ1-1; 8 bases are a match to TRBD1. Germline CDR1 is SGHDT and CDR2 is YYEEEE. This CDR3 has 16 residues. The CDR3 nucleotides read TGTGCCGGCAGCTTGAGGGGGGACAGGACGAACACTGAAGCTTTCTTT. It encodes CAGSLRGDRTNTEAFF. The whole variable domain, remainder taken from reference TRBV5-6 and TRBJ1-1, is DAGVTQSPTHLIKTRGQQVTLRCSPKSGHDTVSWYQQALGQGPQFIFQYYEEEERQRGNFPDRFSGHQFPNYSSELNVNALLLGDSALYLCAGSLRGDRTNTEAFFGQGTRLTVV.

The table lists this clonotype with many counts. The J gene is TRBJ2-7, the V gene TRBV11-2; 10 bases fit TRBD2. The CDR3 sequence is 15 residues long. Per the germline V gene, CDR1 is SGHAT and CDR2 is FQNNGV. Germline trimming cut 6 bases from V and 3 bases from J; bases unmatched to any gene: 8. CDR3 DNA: TGTGCCAGCAGTAAACCCGGGACTAGCGTCTACGAGCAGTACTTC. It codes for CASSKPGTSVYEQYF.

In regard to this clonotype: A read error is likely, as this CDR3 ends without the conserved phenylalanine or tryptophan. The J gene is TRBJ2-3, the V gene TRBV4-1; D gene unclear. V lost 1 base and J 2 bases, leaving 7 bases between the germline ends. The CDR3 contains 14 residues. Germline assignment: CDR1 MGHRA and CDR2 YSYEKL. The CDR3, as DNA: TGCGCCAGCAGCCAAGTCCGGTCCACAGATACGCAGTATTCT. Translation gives CASSQVRSTDTQYS.